These 7 T cell receptor beta chains were sequenced from one sample in a study of cytomegalovirus exposure and HLA in healthy donors. Vbeta (60) and Jbeta (13) primers were used in the PCR. The table came from immunoSEQ multiplex PCR; TCRdb's copy has only in-frame clones and leaves some out. The sample includes 99,000 or so clones, 60% to 85% of them seen just once. The material sequenced was PBMCs. The receptors come from a man aged 60 to 69 in good health and CMV-seropositive.

The chain employs TRBV6-8 and TRBJ1-4, with D maybe TRBD1 (6 bases). Trimming removed 6 bases at V and 11 bases at J, with 13 bases between. The CDR3 runs 12 residues. The germline gives CDR1 MNHGY, CDR2 SAAAGT. DNA for the CDR3: TGTGCCAGCAGCCCCCCGACAGGCAAACTGTTTTTT. Translation: CASSPPTGKLFF.

The genes are TRBV6-1 and TRBJ1-2; D perhaps matches TRBD1 (6 bases). The V gene's germline CDR1 is MNHNS and CDR2 SASEGT. V was pared by 9 bases and J by 7 bases, with 18 bases between. This CDR3 is built from 13 residues. CDR3 residues: CASNLYGGGGYTF. The CDR3 nucleotides read TGTGCCAGTAATCTGTATGGGGGCGGTGGCTACACCTTC.

The table lists this clone with a few counts. The chain links TRBV18 to TRBJ2-4; 9 bases are shared with TRBD1. The CDR3 covers 14 residues. Germline loops: CDR1 KGHSH, CDR2 LQKENI. V gave up 3 bases and J gave up 8 bases; unmatched junction bases: 5. CDR3 loop: CASSPRQGVDIQYF. DNA of the CDR3: TGTGCCAGCTCACCGAGACAGGGGGTTGACATTCAGTACTTC.

This clone was found once. This chain uses TRBV2 with TRBJ1-5; no definite D call. The CDR3 runs 14 residues. Trimming removed 7 bases from V and 2 bases from J, with 12 bases in between. Germline V CDR1 and CDR2: SNHLY, FYNNEI. CDR3 in amino acids: CASNRLIGNQPQHF. CDR3 in DNA: TGTGCCAGCAATAGACTGATAGGCAATCAGCCCCAGCATTTT. The variable domain in full, completed from reference TRBV2 and TRBJ1-5, reads EPEVTQTPSHQVTQMGQEVILRCVPISNHLYFYWYRQILGQKVEFLVSFYNNEISEKSEIFDDQFSVERPDGSNFTLKIRSTKLEDSAMYFCASNRLIGNQPQHFGDGTRLSIL.

The chain couples TRBV7-9 to TRBJ1-4; 7 bases line up with TRBD1. CDR1 SEHNR and CDR2 FQNEAQ come from the germline V gene (reference sequence). After removal of 4 bases from V and 3 bases from J, the junction contained 5 bases not matched to a gene. This CDR3 comprises 15 residues. DNA of the CDR3: TGTGCCAGCAGCTCCCAGGGGGGAGCTAATGAAAAACTGTTTTTT. The encoded protein is CASSSQGGANEKLFF.

The V and J genes are TRBV5-4 and TRBJ2-7; the match to TRBD1 covers 8 bases. V gave up 3 bases and J gave up 7 bases; unmatched junction bases: 9. The CDR3 is 14 residues long. Looked up from germline, CDR1 is SGHNT and CDR2 is YYREEE (reference sequence). The CDR3: CASSSGQGPWEQYF. DNA for the CDR3: TGTGCCAGCAGCTCTGGACAGGGCCCTTGGGAGCAGTACTTC. The variable domain in full, with the rest retrieved from reference TRBV5-4 and TRBJ2-7, is ETGVTQSPTHLIKTRGQQVTLRCSSQSGHNTVSWYQQALGQGPQFIFQYYREEENGRGNFPPRFSGLQFPNYSSELNVNALELDDSALYLCASSSGQGPWEQYFGPGTRLTVT.

The rearrangement links TRBV11-2 to TRBJ2-5, with D perhaps TRBD1 (5 bases). CDR3 length equals 14 residues. Germline V gene data show CDR1 as SGHAT and CDR2 as FQNNGV. V was cut by 5 bases and J by 1 base, with 11 bases left in between. The CDR3 DNA reads as TGTGCCAGCAGCCGTAGACAGACCCAAGAGACCCAGTACTTC. Protein product: CASSRRQTQETQYF.